This paragraph covers one T cell receptor beta chain sequence. The data were taken from a study of blood T cell repertoires in COVID-19. Background on the study: The study drew acute and convalescent COVID-19 samples from the United States, Italy and Spain. The analysed material was cDNA or gDNA that came from T cells, B-cell-depleted T cells, or PBMCs.

Authors' data handling: Amplifying reference gene primers gave estimates of nucleated cell counts. The repertoire was sequenced with immunoSEQ multiplex PCR; TCRdb's copy has only in-frame clones and lacks some. V, J and clone size derive from that table, while D and trimming were established from the DNA sequence. The repertoire has 75,000 to 80,000 clones, about 82% of them found once; the top ten carry 18%. In germline, CDR1 is MNHEY, CDR2 SVGAGI. V was pared by 6 bases and J by 6 bases, with 10 bases between. This CDR3 region has 12 residues. The gene calls are TRBV6-5 and TRBJ2-3; D ambiguous. The source material was peripheral blood. The TCR sequence derives from a woman between 55 and 75 years old with acute or convalescent COVID-19. As DNA, the CDR3 is TGTGCCAGCAGAACTCCCACCGATACGCAGTATTTT. As protein: CASRTPTDTQYF.